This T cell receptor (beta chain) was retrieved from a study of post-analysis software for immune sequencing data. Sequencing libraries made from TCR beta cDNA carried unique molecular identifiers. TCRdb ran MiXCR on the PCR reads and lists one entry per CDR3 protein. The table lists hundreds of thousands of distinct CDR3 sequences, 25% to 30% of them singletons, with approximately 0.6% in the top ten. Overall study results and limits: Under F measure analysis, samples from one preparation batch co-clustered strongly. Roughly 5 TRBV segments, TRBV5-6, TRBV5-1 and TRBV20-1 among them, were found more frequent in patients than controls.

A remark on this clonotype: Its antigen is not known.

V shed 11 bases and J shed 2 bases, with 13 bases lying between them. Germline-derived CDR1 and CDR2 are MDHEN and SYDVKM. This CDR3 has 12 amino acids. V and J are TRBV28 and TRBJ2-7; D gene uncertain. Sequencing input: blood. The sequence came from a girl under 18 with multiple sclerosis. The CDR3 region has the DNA TGTGCCTCATCGGTCCAAACCTACGAGCAGTACTTC. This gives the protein CASSVQTYEQYF.